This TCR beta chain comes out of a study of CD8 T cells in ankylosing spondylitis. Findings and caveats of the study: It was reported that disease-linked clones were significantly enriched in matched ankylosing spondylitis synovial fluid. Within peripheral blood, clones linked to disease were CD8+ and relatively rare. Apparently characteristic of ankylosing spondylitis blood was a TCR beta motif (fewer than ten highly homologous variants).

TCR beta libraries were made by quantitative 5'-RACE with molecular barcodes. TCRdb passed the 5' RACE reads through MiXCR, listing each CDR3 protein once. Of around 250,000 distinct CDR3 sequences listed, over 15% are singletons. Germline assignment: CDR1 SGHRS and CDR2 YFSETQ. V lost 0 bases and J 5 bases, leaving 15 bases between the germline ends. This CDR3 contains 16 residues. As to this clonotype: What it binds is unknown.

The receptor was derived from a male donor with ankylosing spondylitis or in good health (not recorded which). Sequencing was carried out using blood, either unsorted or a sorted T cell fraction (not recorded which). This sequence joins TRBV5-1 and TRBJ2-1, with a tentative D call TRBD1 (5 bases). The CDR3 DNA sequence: TGCGCCAGCAGCTTGGAGCAGGGAATATTTGACAATGAGCAGTTCTTC. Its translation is CASSLEQGIFDNEQFF. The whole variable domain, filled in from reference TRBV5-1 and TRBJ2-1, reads KAGVTQTPRYLIKTRGQQVTLSCSPISGHRSVSWYQQTPGQGLQFLFEYFSETQRNKGNFPGRFSGRQFSNSRSEMNVSTLELGDSALYLCASSLEQGIFDNEQFFGPGTRLTVL.